The rows below give T cell receptor beta chains drawn from one sample of a study of cytomegalovirus exposure and HLA in healthy donors. The method was immunoSEQ multiplex PCR; TCRdb's version includes in-frame clones alone and lacks a portion of them. The repertoire holds 150,000 to 200,000 clones, with around 80% as singletons. Source material: PBMCs. The source of these receptors is a young woman in good health and CMV-seropositive. Both conserved end residues are part of each CDR3. The D gene is left open where the match is weak. For some rows the clone size is stated as once, few or many, or as a class when expanded; others skip it.

>TRBJ1-3|TRBV19|TRBD1|few
TGTGCCAGTAGTCCCCGGACAGGGGGTGTTGGAAACACCATATATTTT
CASSPRTGGVGNTIYF
>TRBJ2-7|TRBV9|TRBD2|NA
TGTGCCAGCAGCGTAGAGGCTAGCGGGACCTACGAGCAGTACTTC
CASSVEASGTYEQYF
>TRBJ2-1|TRBV29-1|NA|NA
TGCAGCGTTGCCTCGGGAGAGTTAAGCAATGAGCAGTTCTTC
CSVASGELSNEQFF
>TRBJ2-1|TRBV6-6|TRBD2|NA
TGTGCCAGCACCTCCGGGACTAATAATGAGCAGTTCTTC
CASTSGTNNEQFF
>TRBJ2-7|TRBV19|TRBD1|NA
TGTGCCAGTAGTAGAGGGGACAGAGGATACGAGCAGTACTTC
CASSRGDRGYEQYF
>TRBJ2-7|TRBV9|TRBD1|NA
TGTGCCAGCAGCGTAGGGCGGACAGGGTCCCTCGAGCAGTACTTC
CASSVGRTGSLEQYF
>TRBJ2-7|TRBV5-1|TRBD1|NA
TGCGCCAGCAGCTTGGGAGGGACAGTACCCTCCTACGAGCAGTACTTC
CASSLGGTVPSYEQYF
>TRBJ2-5|TRBV5-1|NA|NA
TGCGCCAGCAGCTCTGACACCCCTGTAGAGACCCAGTACTTC
CASSSDTPVETQYF
>TRBJ2-2|TRBV2|TRBD1|few
TGTGCCAGCAGGCTGACAGGGCAGAACACCGGGGAGCTGTTTTTT
CASRLTGQNTGELFF
>TRBJ2-7|TRBV19|TRBD2|few
TGTGCCAGTAGTAGGACTAGCGACTACGAGCAGTACTTC
CASSRTSDYEQYF
>TRBJ2-7|TRBV11-2|NA|few
TGTGCCAGCAGCTTACAGGGCCACGAGCAGTACTTC
CASSLQGHEQYF